One sample yielded the 20 T cell receptor beta chains listed below, sequenced in a study of regulatory T cells in long-lasting Graves disease. Time point given: newly diagnosed GD, antithyroid drugs for less than 3 months. After RNA was extracted from PBMCs, the TCR library was made from it. Combining iRepertoire HTBI primers with Arm-PCR of CDR3 regions, the authors built TCR beta libraries. TCRdb reprocessed the multiplex PCR reads with MiXCR, giving one entry per CDR3 protein. The data contain more than 300,000 distinct CDR3 sequences, roughly 16% of them seen just once; the ten biggest clones take up roughly 20%. This specimen was peripheral blood mononuclear cells (PBMCs), taken at new diagnosis, from a patient treated with antithyroid drugs. These receptors all stem from a female donor with Graves disease.

This clonotype was counted between two and nine times. This sequence may be a read error, since a much larger clone differs from it by one base. The rearrangement uses TRBV6-2 or TRBV6-3 and TRBJ2-7, with TRBD2 as a possible D gene (6 bases). The ends were cut back, 0 bases at V and 3 bases at J, with 6 bases in the middle. The CDR3 sequence is 13 residues long. The germline V gene encodes CDR1 MNHEY and CDR2 SVGEGT. CDR3 nucleotide sequence: TGTGCCAGCAGTTACTCGGAGGGCTACGAGCAGTACTTC. Protein sequence: CASSYSEGYEQYF.

Comments on this clonotype: A much larger clone sits a single nucleotide away, making a read error possible. The genes are TRBV7-2 and TRBJ2-2, with a weak D call TRBD1 (6 bases). This CDR3 contains 16 residues. Per germline, CDR1 SGHTA and CDR2 FQGNSA. CDR3: CASSARQVTNTGEPFF. CDR3 sequence (DNA): TGTGCCAGCAGCGCGAGACAGGTCACGAACACCGGGGAGCCGTTTTTT.

This clonotype was counted ten times or more. V gene TRBV7-8 combines with J gene TRBJ2-3; D is perhaps TRBD2 (6 bases). This CDR3 has 17 amino acids. Germline V CDR1 and CDR2: SGHVS, FQNEAQ. Between the trimmed V and J ends, which lost 1 base and 5 bases, there was a span of 19 bases. The CDR3 DNA reads as TGTGCCAGCAGCTTAGAAACCGGTCGGGGGAGTAAAGATACGCAGTATTTT. Its translation: CASSLETGRGSKDTQYF.

This clonotype occurred once. This CDR3 is CASSVRTSGRIDTQYF. The DNA of the CDR3 is TGTGCCAGCAGCGTCCGGACTAGCGGGAGGATAGATACGCAGTATTTT. The chain is built from TRBV11-2 and TRBJ2-3; 14 bases line up with TRBD2. V shed 5 bases, J shed 5 bases, and the junction held 6 bases outside the gene matches. CDR1 and CDR2 (germline): SGHAT, FQNNGV. The CDR3 is made up of 16 amino acids.

As regards this clonotype: A far bigger clonotype differs at one base, so this is likely a read error. The chain recombines TRBV20-1 with TRBJ2-1; D might be TRBD1 or TRBD2, each matching 6 bases. The end of the DNA fits TRBJ2-5 better, so the J call may be wrong. Germline assignment: CDR1 DFQATT and CDR2 SNEGSKA (reference sequence). This CDR3 is built from 12 residues. The DNA for the CDR3 is TGCAGTGCGGCTGGGGGCGGGGAGGCCCAGTACTTC. Translation: CSAAGGGEAQYF.

This clonotype was seen ten or more times. A much larger clonotype is one base distant, so this may be a read error. V gene TRBV7-9 combines with J gene TRBJ1-1; no clear D gene. The CDR3 length is 14 residues. The V gene lost 0 bases and the J gene lost 3 bases, with 8 bases spanning the gap. Germline V gene lookup returns CDR1 SEHNR and CDR2 FQNEAQ (reference sequence). The DNA of the CDR3 is TGTGCCAGCAGCTTAGCAGGGTTGGACACTGAAGCTTTCTTT. Encoded protein: CASSLAGLDTEAFF.

This sequence joins TRBV28 and TRBJ2-2, with D maybe TRBD2 (6 bases). Between the trimmed V and J ends, which lost 5 bases and 5 bases, there was a span of 30 bases. The CDR3 consists of 20 residues. Germline V gene sequence: CDR1 MDHEN, CDR2 SYDVKM. The CDR3 coding sequence is TGTGCCAGCAGTCATGTATGGCCCGGGGGTTATACTGGGGATACCGGGGAGCTGTTTTTT. This sequence encodes CASSHVWPGGYTGDTGELFF.

The table lists this clonotype with a few counts. The chain is built from TRBV24-1 and TRBJ2-3, with 9 bases identical to TRBD1. The CDR3 covers 15 residues. The V and J ends lost 9 bases and 2 bases, in that order; junction bases with no gene match: 8. Germline values: CDR1 KGHDR, CDR2 SFDVKD. The CDR3 bases are TGTGCCACCGCGGCCGGGACAGGGACCACAGATACGCAGTATTTT. Residues: CATAAGTGTTDTQYF.

This clonotype was counted at least ten times. V and J are TRBV5-1 and TRBJ2-5; D call uncertain. V lost 4 bases and J lost 2, with 9 bases in between. CDR1 and CDR2 (germline): SGHRS, YFSETQ. This CDR3 comprises 13 residues. The CDR3 nucleotides read TGCGCCAGCAGCCCCGGCGGACAAGAGACCCAGTACTTC. Protein product: CASSPGGQETQYF.

This clonotype came up many times. V is TRBV28 and J is TRBJ2-7; 10 nucleotides agree with TRBD2. CDR3 length: 15 amino acids. J lost 2 bases, V lost 6 bases, and 7 bases had no gene match. The germline V gene has CDR1 MDHEN and CDR2 SYDVKM. CDR3 DNA sequence: TGTGCCAGCAGGAATACTAGCGGGAAGGCCTACGAGCAGTACTTC. As protein: CASRNTSGKAYEQYF.

This clonotype was detected ten times or more. This sequence joins TRBV6-1 and TRBJ1-5, with 7 bases aligning to TRBD1. The V and J ends lost 7 bases and 8 bases, in that order; junction bases with no gene match: 8. This CDR3 spans 13 amino acids. Germline V CDR1 and CDR2: MNHNS, SASEGT. CDR3 amino acids: CASTRTGSEPQHF. CDR3 DNA: TGTGCCAGCACAAGGACAGGCTCGGAGCCCCAGCATTTT.

The sample holds many counts of this clonotype. The V gene is TRBV19, the J gene TRBJ2-2; 8 bases agree with TRBD1. V was pared by 6 bases and J by 1 base, with 7 bases of the junction left unmatched. The CDR3 is made up of 16 amino acids. Germline CDR1 and CDR2: LNHDA and SQIVND (reference sequence). CDR3 coding DNA: TGTGCCAGTAGACCGGACAGGGCGGGGAACACCGGGGAGCTGTTTTTT. As protein: CASRPDRAGNTGELFF.

This clonotype was detected ten times or more. This chain joins TRBV28 and TRBJ2-1; 11 positions match TRBD2. CDR3 length: 16 residues. Germline V gene lookup returns CDR1 MDHEN and CDR2 SYDVKM. Trimming removed 6 bases from V and 6 bases from J; junction bases left unmatched: 10. In DNA form, the CDR3 reads TGTGCCAGCAGGACCCCGGGACTAGCGGAGAGCAATGAGCAGTTCTTC. This codes for CASRTPGLAESNEQFF.

J is TRBJ2-2 and V is TRBV19, with 9 positions matching TRBD1. The V gene end was trimmed by 4 bases and the J gene end by 4 bases; junction bases not matched to a gene: 4. Germline values: CDR1 LNHDA, CDR2 SQIVND (reference sequence). The CDR3 extends over 15 amino acids. The CDR3 loop reads CASSNRGRLTGELFF. The CDR3 DNA is TGTGCCAGTAGTAACAGGGGGCGTCTCACCGGGGAGCTGTTTTTT.

This clonotype was picked up many times. V usage is TRBV5-6 and J usage is TRBJ2-3; 9 bases align to TRBD2. This CDR3 has 15 amino acids. The germline gives CDR1 SGHDT, CDR2 YYEEEE. V gave up 2 bases and J gave up 3 bases; unmatched junction bases: 4. The CDR3 region has the DNA TGTGCCAGCAGCTTAGGCGGGGGGGCAACAGATACGCAGTATTTT. Its protein is CASSLGGGATDTQYF.

This chain links TRBV2 with TRBJ1-5; D remains ambiguous. The CDR3 loop spans 18 amino acids. Trimming took 0 bases from V and 1 from J, leaving 16 bases between them. The V gene's germline CDR1 is SNHLY and CDR2 FYNNEI. Written as DNA, the CDR3 is TGTGCCAGCAGTGAAGCGCTTCGGGGTCCCTCCAGCAATCAGCCCCAGCATTTT. Amino acid sequence: CASSEALRGPSSNQPQHF. Full variable domain (missing parts from reference TRBV2 and TRBJ1-5): EPEVTQTPSHQVTQMGQEVILRCVPISNHLYFYWYRQILGQKVEFLVSFYNNEISEKSEIFDDQFSVERPDGSNFTLKIRSTKLEDSAMYFCASSEALRGPSSNQPQHFGDGTRLSIL.

This clonotype was counted many times. The J gene is TRBJ1-1, the V gene TRBV3-1; D not certain. Trimming shortened V by 4 bases and J by 0 bases, and 12 bases separated the two germline ends. This CDR3 spans 15 amino acids. Germline V CDR1 and CDR2: LGHDT, YNNKEL (reference sequence). DNA for the CDR3: TGTGCCAGCAGCCGGGTCTGGGGTATGAACACTGAAGCTTTCTTT. This sequence encodes CASSRVWGMNTEAFF.

This clonotype was seen repeatedly, ten times or more. Mismatch with germline at one junction end may stem from a read error. The rearrangement uses TRBV4-1 and TRBJ2-3; D unresolved. Germline V CDR1 and CDR2: MGHRA, YSYEKL. This CDR3 region has 11 residues. The CDR3: CASSQTDTQYF. The CDR3 nucleotides read TGTGCCAGCAGCCAAACAGATACGCAGTATTTT.

Ten or more counts support this clonotype. The V gene is TRBV11-3, the J gene TRBJ2-1; D might be TRBD1 (6 bases). CDR3 length: 15 amino acids. Trimming stripped 3 bases from V and 5 bases from J, with 14 bases between. Germline V gene sequence: CDR1 SGHNT, CDR2 YENEEA. The CDR3 sequence is CASSLLGAEDNEQFF. CDR3 coding DNA: TGTGCCAGCAGCTTGTTGGGGGCCGAGGACAATGAGCAGTTCTTC.

This clonotype was seen repeatedly, ten times or more. The rearrangement links TRBV29-1 to TRBJ1-1; D unresolved. The V and J ends lost 6 bases and 5 bases respectively, with 10 bases between them. CDR3 size: 11 residues. Germline V lookup: CDR1 SQVTM, CDR2 ANQGSEA. This CDR3 reads CSVGVWTEAFF. CDR3 coding DNA: TGCAGCGTCGGGGTTTGGACTGAAGCTTTCTTT.